The source of this TCR beta chain is a study of read filtering for tumor transcriptome and immune sequencing. Study-wide context: Revised staging placed eight or nine patients in R-ISS I, 15 to 20 in II, more than 5 in III. RNA-seq yielded only roughly 75 to 1,400 TCR reads, IR-seq about 3.5 to 11 million.

Comments on this clonotype: A much larger clone sits a single nucleotide away, making a read error possible.

The CDR3 consists of 17 residues. The germline V gene has CDR1 MDHEN and CDR2 SYDVKM. Trimming removed 1 base at V and 4 bases at J, with 14 bases between. From roughly 400 ng of RNA, a library with molecular barcoded alpha/delta and beta/gamma adaptors was made. TCRdb redid the calling of the reads with MiXCR, one entry per CDR3 protein. Altogether some 38,000 distinct CDR3 sequences are present, 10% to 15% being singletons, with the ten largest covering approximately 37%. The clonotype originates from a donor at least 40 years old with multiple myeloma. This chain connects TRBV28 to TRBJ2-6; D not resolved. Sequencing input: a population of CD138-negative cells sorted from bone marrow. The CDR3 loop reads CASSLSGVALGANVLTF. In nucleotides, the CDR3 is TGTGCCAGCAGTTTATCCGGCGTCGCCCTGGGGGCCAACGTCCTGACTTTC.